A few counts support the clone carrying this T cell receptor beta chain. Antigen specificity is unknown. The data are from a study of shared clonotypes between healthy human individuals. Whole-study context: Three plates each covered CD4 naive and memory; CD8 naive two, CD8 memory one. Study outcomes and limitations: Shared clonotypes across all four donors exceeded non-shared ones in generation probability. Larger richness was generally estimated for naive than memory subsets.

Trimming removed 4 bases from V and 0 bases from J; junction bases left unmatched: 5. This CDR3 region has 16 residues. Germline assignment: CDR1 KGHSH and CDR2 LQKENI. Original data processing: Owing to the provision of junction-only sequences devoid of quality scores by immunoSEQ, filtering differed. Here immunoSEQ multiplex PCR was the method, and the copy in TCRdb shows in-frame clones only, minus some. Clone size and the V and J calls come from that table; the DNA yielded D and trimming. This table holds 2 million to 2.5 million clones, about 94% found once. The TCR originated in a man between 18 and 29 years old in good health. The chain combines TRBV18 with TRBJ1-5, with TRBD1 identical over 8 bases. The sequenced sample consisted of naive CD4+ T cells sorted from blood. Subset reported: CD45RA+ positively selected. CDR3 residues: CASSLTGTGSNQPQHF. The CDR3 coding sequence is TGTGCCAGCTCACTCACTGGGACAGGTAGCAATCAGCCCCAGCATTTT.